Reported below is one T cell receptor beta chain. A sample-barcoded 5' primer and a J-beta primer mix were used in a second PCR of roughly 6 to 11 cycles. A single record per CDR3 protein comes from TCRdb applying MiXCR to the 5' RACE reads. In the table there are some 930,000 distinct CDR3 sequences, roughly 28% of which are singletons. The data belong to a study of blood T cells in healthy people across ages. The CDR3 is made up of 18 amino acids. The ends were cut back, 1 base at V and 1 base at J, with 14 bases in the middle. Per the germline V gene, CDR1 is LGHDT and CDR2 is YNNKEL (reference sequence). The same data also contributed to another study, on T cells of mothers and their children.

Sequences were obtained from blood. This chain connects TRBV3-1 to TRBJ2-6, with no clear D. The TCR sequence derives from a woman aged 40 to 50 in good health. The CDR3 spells CASSQGGLRASGANVLTF. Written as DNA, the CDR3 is TGTGCCAGCAGCCAAGGTGGCCTCCGGGCGTCTGGGGCCAACGTCCTGACTTTC.